The 23 T cell receptor beta chains listed next were all sequenced from one sample in a study of Ad26.COV2.S vaccination and SARS-CoV-2 variants. Method: immunoSEQ multiplex PCR; TCRdb's copy keeps in-frame clones and lacks some. The table has around 270,000 clones, around 88% seen once; the top ten hold approximately 3%. Treatment given: around 19 received Ad26.COV2.S at low or high dose, single or two shots; five or six received placebo; per-sample allocation not given. Repertoires come from day 63 after the first vaccine or placebo injection. The material was peripheral blood, obtained in a trial of Ad26.COV2.S vaccine versus placebo. The receptors derive from a person between 18 and 65 years old who received the Ad26.COV2.S COVID-19 vaccine or a placebo.

The rearrangement joins TRBV14 to TRBJ2-1; 9 bases are a match to TRBD2. Germline CDR1 reads SGHDN; CDR2 reads FVKESK. CDR3 length equals 18 residues. The junction had 10 bases not matched to a gene; V was cut back by 1 base and J by 3 bases. The DNA of the CDR3 is TGTGCCAGCAGCCAAGGCCCCCGACTAGCGGTGAACTACAATGAGCAGTTCTTC. Amino acid sequence: CASSQGPRLAVNYNEQFF.

This sequence joins TRBV7-2 and TRBJ2-7; the D gene is possibly TRBD2 (6 bases). V was cut by 5 bases and J by 6 bases, with 14 bases left in between. The germline CDR1 and CDR2 sequences are SGHTA and FQGNSA. This CDR3 comprises 13 residues. CDR3 in DNA: TGTGCCAGCAGCCCAAGCGGGCGCGGCGAGCAGTACGTC. It codes for CASSPSGRGEQYV.

This rearrangement joins TRBV29-1 to TRBJ1-1; D ambiguous. In germline, CDR1 is SQVTM, CDR2 ANQGSEA. Trimming took 6 bases from V and 1 from J, leaving 9 bases between them. This CDR3 is 12 amino acids long. CDR3 sequence (DNA): TGCAGCGTGTACAAATCGAACACTGAAGCTTTCTTT. Translated, it gives CSVYKSNTEAFF.

The chain links TRBV7-2 to TRBJ2-5, with TRBD2 identical over 7 bases. The CDR3 is 15 residues long. Germline loops: CDR1 SGHTA, CDR2 FQGNSA. V dropped 2 bases and J dropped 3; count of bases not matched to a gene: 6. Here the CDR3 reads CASSLQRGPKETQYF. The DNA of the CDR3 is TGTGCCAGCAGCTTACAGCGGGGCCCAAAAGAGACCCAGTACTTC.

A single count supports this clone. V usage is TRBV5-1 and J usage is TRBJ2-1; 8 bases map to TRBD2. This CDR3 is built from 15 residues. CDR1 SGHRS and CDR2 YFSETQ come from the germline V gene. J gave up 6 bases and V 5 bases, and 10 bases lay outside the gene matches. The CDR3 bases are TGCGCCAGCAGTGCGGGGGGATTCGGGCCCAATGAGCAGTTCTTC. Encoded protein: CASSAGGFGPNEQFF.

The chain has TRBV10-3 and TRBJ2-7, with TRBD1 matching over 7 bases. The length of the CDR3 is 13 residues. The V and J ends lost 4 bases and 2 bases, in that order; junction bases with no gene match: 2. The germline V gene encodes CDR1 ENHRY and CDR2 SYGVKD. CDR3 sequence reads: CAISVQGAYEQYF. In nucleotides, the CDR3 is TGTGCCATCAGTGTGCAGGGGGCCTACGAGCAGTACTTC.

The chain employs TRBV4-2 and TRBJ2-2, with no clear D. Between the trimmed V and J ends, which lost 0 bases and 4 bases, there was a span of 9 bases. This CDR3 is built from 15 residues. Germline CDR1 and CDR2: LGHNA and YNFKEQ. CDR3 in amino acids: CASSQDPLPTGELFF. Here the CDR3 DNA reads TGTGCCAGCAGCCAAGACCCCCTCCCCACCGGGGAGCTGTTTTTT.

The chain couples TRBV29-1 to TRBJ2-3; D call uncertain. The germline CDR1 and CDR2 sequences are SQVTM and ANQGSEA. Trimming left V 1 base short and J 4 bases short, with 6 bases between. This CDR3 is built from 12 residues. As DNA, the CDR3 is TGCAGCGTTGAAGCTGCGCCAGATACGCAGTATTTT. Its translation: CSVEAAPDTQYF.

V is TRBV5-5 and J is TRBJ1-4, with D possibly matching TRBD1 (6 bases). The CDR3 extends over 15 amino acids. CDR1 is SGHKS and CDR2 is YYEKEE in the germline V gene (reference sequence). Trimming stripped 3 bases from V and 4 bases from J, with 13 bases between. This CDR3 is CASSSVGGINEKLFF. CDR3 nucleotides: TGTGCCAGCAGCTCCGTGGGGGGCATTAATGAAAAACTGTTTTTT.

The chain recombines TRBV30 with TRBJ2-5; D perhaps matches TRBD2 (6 bases). The germline V and J ends were trimmed by 5 bases and 5 bases, with 12 bases remaining between them. The CDR3 length is 12 residues. Germline-derived CDR1 and CDR2 are GTSNPN and SVGIG (reference sequence). CDR3 residues: CAWGGTRETQYF. CDR3 bases: TGTGCCTGGGGTGGGACTCGGGAGACCCAGTACTTC.

V gene TRBV10-2 combines with J gene TRBJ2-1, with D possibly being TRBD2 (5 bases). Germline V gene sequence: CDR1 WSHSY, CDR2 SAAADI. The CDR3 loop spans 13 amino acids. The ends were cut back, 7 bases at V and 5 bases at J, with 12 bases in the middle. For the CDR3, the DNA is TGCGCCAGCATAGTGGACTTGCACAATGAGCAGTTCTTC. The encoded protein is CASIVDLHNEQFF.

V gene TRBV19 combines with J gene TRBJ2-4, with 11 positions matching TRBD2. V dropped 1 base and J dropped 1; count of bases not matched to a gene: 6. The V gene's germline CDR1 is LNHDA and CDR2 SQIVND (reference sequence). This CDR3 spans 18 amino acids. The CDR3 sequence is CASSIVLAGGGAKNIQYF. Written as DNA, the CDR3 is TGTGCCAGTAGTATAGTTCTAGCGGGAGGAGGGGCCAAAAACATTCAGTACTTC.

CDR3 sequence reads: CASSAGSSSREKLFF. In nucleotides, the CDR3 is TGTGCCAGCAGCGCTGGCAGTTCCAGCCGGGAAAAACTGTTTTTT. The J gene is TRBJ1-4, the V gene TRBV7-9; D remains ambiguous. V was clipped by 5 bases and J by 8 bases, with 18 bases between them. The CDR3 runs 15 residues. Germline CDR1 SEHNR, CDR2 FQNEAQ (reference sequence). Full variable domain (outside the CDR3, taken from reference TRBV7-9 and TRBJ1-4): DTGVSQNPRHKITKRGQNVTFRCDPISEHNRLYWYRQTLGQGPEFLTYFQNEAQLEKSRLLSDRFSAERPKGSFSTLEIQRTEQGDSAMYLCASSAGSSSREKLFFGSGTQLSVL.

The chain joins TRBV7-2 to TRBJ2-1; 7 positions agree with TRBD2. The germline gives CDR1 SGHTA, CDR2 FQGNSA. CDR3 length equals 15 residues. After removal of 1 base from V and 10 bases from J, the junction contained 10 bases not matched to a gene. CDR3 nucleotide sequence: TGTGCCAGCAGCTTAGACCGGGGGGTCCGGGGAGAGCAGTTCTTC. Residues: CASSLDRGVRGEQFF.

The rearrangement joins TRBV5-8 to TRBJ2-5; 7 bases are shared with TRBD2. V gave up 5 bases and J gave up 4 bases; unmatched junction bases: 5. The CDR3 contains 13 residues. The germline V gene has CDR1 SGHTS and CDR2 YDEGEE. In DNA form, the CDR3 reads TGTGCCAGCAGACAAACTAGCGCAGAGACCCAGTACTTC. Its translation is CASRQTSAETQYF.

In this sample, this clone turned up once. V is TRBV9 and J is TRBJ2-5; 8 bases are shared with TRBD2. The CDR3 contains 16 residues. The germline gives CDR1 SGDLS, CDR2 YYNGEE. Unmatched junction bases numbered 9, after V lost 4 bases and J lost 1 base. The CDR3 is CASSSSGGQPQETQYF. DNA for the CDR3: TGTGCCAGCAGCTCAAGCGGGGGACAACCCCAAGAGACCCAGTACTTC.

For the CDR3, the DNA is TGTGCCTGGAGTACCTCGTTGGGCGAGCAGTACTTC. Its protein product is CAWSTSLGEQYF. This chain connects TRBV30 to TRBJ2-7; D gene ambiguous. V was cut by 2 bases and J by 6 bases, with 11 bases left in between. Germline-derived CDR1 and CDR2 are GTSNPN and SVGIG (reference sequence). The CDR3 has 12 residues. Full variable domain (outside the CDR3, taken from reference TRBV30 and TRBJ2-7): SQTIHQWPATLVQPVGSPLSLECTVEGTSNPNLYWYRQAAGRGLQLLFYSVGIGQISSEVPQNLSASRPQDRQFILSSKKLLLSDSGFYLCAWSTSLGEQYFGPGTRLTVT.

The V and J genes are TRBV2 and TRBJ1-1; TRBD1 matches at 7 bases. The CDR3 is made up of 14 amino acids. CDR1 SNHLY and CDR2 FYNNEI come from the germline V gene. V was pared by 6 bases and J by 2 bases, with 6 bases of the junction left unmatched. CDR3 bases: TGTGCCAGCAGGGGGACAGAACTAAACACTGAAGCTTTCTTT. Its translation: CASRGTELNTEAFF.

This rearrangement joins TRBV7-9 to TRBJ1-2; D not resolved. The CDR3 has 12 amino acids. The V end lost 0 bases, the J end lost 10 bases, and 9 bases lay between the germline ends. The germline gives CDR1 SEHNR, CDR2 FQNEAQ (reference sequence). The CDR3 here is CASSLATAAYTF. The DNA for the CDR3 is TGTGCCAGCAGCTTAGCGACGGCTGCCTACACCTTC.

As concerns this clone: Other DNA sequences within the sample encode an identical CDR3. The chain employs TRBV5-4 and TRBJ2-7; no clear D gene. The length of the CDR3 is 13 residues. V shed 0 bases and J shed 1 base, with 5 bases lying between them. Germline lookup yields CDR1 SGHNT and CDR2 YYREEE (reference sequence). CDR3 sequence: CASSLAGSYEQYF. The CDR3 DNA is TGTGCCAGCAGCTTGGCCGGGTCCTACGAGCAGTACTTC.

The chain links TRBV5-6 to TRBJ2-2; no clear D gene. V dropped 2 bases and J dropped 1 base, with 3 bases sitting between them. Germline V gives CDR1 SGHDT, CDR2 YYEEEE. The CDR3 runs to 13 residues. The CDR3 DNA sequence: TGTGCCAGCAGCTTCCAGAACACCGGGGAGCTGTTTTTT. As protein: CASSFQNTGELFF.

The chain has TRBV10-3 and TRBJ2-3; 7 bases are shared with TRBD2. Germline CDR1 reads ENHRY; CDR2 reads SYGVKD. After removal of 4 bases from V and 0 bases from J, the junction contained 10 bases not matched to a gene. This CDR3 contains 17 residues. Here the CDR3 DNA reads TGTGCCATCAGTGGCGGGCTAGCGGTACCTAGCACAGATACGCAGTATTTT. Residues: CAISGGLAVPSTDTQYF.

The rearrangement joins TRBV20-1 to TRBJ2-7; no clear D gene. The CDR3 has 11 amino acids. Germline V gene lookup returns CDR1 DFQATT and CDR2 SNEGSKA (reference sequence). Deletions cut 0 bases from V and 3 bases from J, with 3 bases between. In nucleotides, the CDR3 is TGCAGTGCTAGAGAGGACTACGAGCAGTACTTC. Translating it yields CSAREDYEQYF.